What follows are 27 T cell receptor beta chains derived from one specimen sequenced in a study of blood T cell repertoires in COVID-19. The data were produced by immunoSEQ multiplex PCR, yet TCRdb's version contains in-frame clones alone and is incomplete. The table lists tens of thousands of clones, 75% to 90% of them singletons. Sequencing input: peripheral blood. These TCRs come from a man aged 50-60 years with active COVID-19.

The chain is built from TRBV9 and TRBJ2-5; no clear D. Germline V gene lookup returns CDR1 SGDLS and CDR2 YYNGEE. Trimming pared 2 bases from V and 1 base from J, leaving 6 bases between. The CDR3 has 13 residues. Here the CDR3 reads CASSVRSQETQYF. The CDR3 DNA sequence: TGTGCCAGCAGCGTCCGGTCCCAAGAGACCCAGTACTTC.

The genes are TRBV6-5 and TRBJ2-1; D is possibly TRBD1 (6 bases). The V gene's germline CDR1 is MNHEY and CDR2 SVGAGI. This CDR3 is 11 amino acids long. The V gene lost 5 bases and the J gene lost 8 bases, with 7 bases spanning the gap. CDR3 in amino acids: CASSTGYEQFF. CDR3 sequence (DNA): TGTGCCAGCAGTACAGGGTATGAGCAGTTCTTC.

This sequence joins TRBV19 and TRBJ2-3, with 9 bases aligning to TRBD2. The CDR3 runs to 15 residues. Per the germline V gene, CDR1 is LNHDA and CDR2 is SQIVND (reference sequence). Trimming took 7 bases from V and 4 from J; bases not matched to a gene: 9. The CDR3 loop is CASTIGTSSPDTQYF. CDR3 sequence (DNA): TGTGCCAGTACGATCGGGACTAGCTCTCCAGATACGCAGTATTTT. The whole variable domain, remainder taken from reference TRBV19 and TRBJ2-3, is DGGITQSPKYLFRKEGQNVTLSCEQNLNHDAMYWYRQDPGQGLRLIYYSQIVNDFQKGDIAEGYSVSREKKESFPLTVTSAQKNPTAFYLCASTIGTSSPDTQYFGPGTRLTVL.

This chain joins TRBV7-2 and TRBJ2-7; D is perhaps TRBD2 (7 bases). The V gene lost 0 bases and the J gene lost 2 bases, with 11 bases spanning the gap. This CDR3 is built from 15 residues. CDR1 and CDR2 from the germline V gene are SGHTA and FQGNSA. The CDR3 DNA sequence: TGTGCCAGCAGCTTAGCGAAGGGGGGGACCTACGAGCAGTACTTC. It yields the protein CASSLAKGGTYEQYF.

V is TRBV5-4 and J is TRBJ2-7, with a possible D match to TRBD1 (5 bases). V dropped 1 base and J dropped 5 bases, with 10 bases sitting between them. The length of the CDR3 is 13 residues. The germline gives CDR1 SGHNT, CDR2 YYREEE (reference sequence). CDR3 loop: CASSLTGSDEQYF. The CDR3, as DNA: TGTGCCAGCAGCTTGACAGGAAGCGACGAGCAGTACTTC.

The CDR3 loop is CASSFKSPYEQYF. In DNA form, the CDR3 reads TGTGCCAGCAGTTTTAAGAGTCCCTACGAGCAGTACTTC. This chain links TRBV27 with TRBJ2-7; D unresolved. V lost 3 bases and J 2 bases, leaving 8 bases between the germline ends. Per the germline V gene, CDR1 is MNHEY and CDR2 is SMNVEV (reference sequence). The CDR3 consists of 13 residues.

The V call is TRBV5-1, the J call TRBJ1-1; D possibly corresponds to TRBD1 (5 bases). CDR3 length: 14 residues. Per the germline V gene, CDR1 is SGHRS and CDR2 is YFSETQ. Trimming removed 2 bases from V and 5 bases from J, with 13 bases in between. CDR3 in DNA: TGCGCCAGCAGCTTTCGTGGGGGGACGACTGAAGCTTTCTTT. It specifies CASSFRGGTTEAFF.

The genes are TRBV6-2 or TRBV6-3 and TRBJ2-7; tentatively, D is TRBD1 (5 bases). CDR3 length equals 12 residues. V was shortened by 8 bases and J by 7 bases, with 15 bases between the two germline ends. Germline CDR1 MNHEY, CDR2 SVGEGT. The CDR3 sequence: CASRSGQLEQYF. DNA of the CDR3: TGTGCCAGCCGTTCAGGGCAACTGGAGCAGTACTTC.

The chain carries TRBV5-5 and TRBJ2-3, with 11 bases matching TRBD2. The CDR3 contains 16 residues. Germline V gene data show CDR1 as SGHKS and CDR2 as YYEKEE (reference sequence). Trimming removed 4 bases from V and 2 bases from J; junction bases left unmatched: 6. In nucleotides, the CDR3 is TGTGCCAGCAGCCCGACTAGCGGGACCGACACAGATACGCAGTATTTT. Amino acid sequence: CASSPTSGTDTDTQYF.

The chain is built from TRBV24-1 and TRBJ2-3; possible D gene TRBD1, 6 bases. Trimming cost V 6 bases and J 4 bases, with 13 bases left between them. The CDR3 runs to 14 residues. Germline CDR1 and CDR2: KGHDR and SFDVKD. In nucleotides, the CDR3 is TGTGCCACCAGTCGAACAGGGCTCCCAGATACGCAGTATTTT. The encoded protein is CATSRTGLPDTQYF.

In regard to this clone: An end of the junction does not agree with germline; a read error may underlie this. This chain connects TRBV28 to TRBJ2-1; D may be TRBD1 or TRBD2 (6 bases each). Germline CDR1 MDHEN, CDR2 SYDVKM. CDR3 size: 16 residues. In DNA, the CDR3 is TGTGCCAGCAGGTTATGGGGGGCGGCCGCCTACAATGAGCAGTTCTTC. Protein: CASRLWGAAAYNEQFF.

This rearrangement joins TRBV11-2 to TRBJ1-2; 8 bases fit TRBD1. The germline CDR1 and CDR2 sequences are SGHAT and FQNNGV. This CDR3 is built from 12 residues. V gave up 6 bases and J gave up 8 bases; unmatched junction bases: 5. The CDR3 DNA follows: TGTGCCAGCAGTCGGACAGGGTACGGCTACACCTTC. This gives the protein CASSRTGYGYTF.

The chain is built from TRBV27 and TRBJ1-1; 10 bases are a match to TRBD1. V lost 7 bases and J lost 3; bases outside the gene matches: 14. Germline assignment: CDR1 MNHEY and CDR2 SMNVEV (reference sequence). The CDR3 length is 17 residues. In nucleotides, the CDR3 is TGTGCCAGCAACTCACTCGACAGGGGGCTTTTGGACACTGAAGCTTTCTTT. This encodes CASNSLDRGLLDTEAFF.

CDR3 loop: CASSTGLVRGDTQYF. The DNA for the CDR3 is TGTGCCAGCAGCACGGGACTAGTTAGAGGAGATACGCAGTATTTT. The chain uses TRBV5-4 and TRBJ2-3; 8 nucleotides align to TRBD2. From germline, CDR1 is SGHNT and CDR2 YYREEE (reference sequence). The CDR3 loop spans 15 amino acids. J was trimmed by 5 bases and V by 4 bases; bases with no gene match: 9.

This chain connects TRBV12-3 or TRBV12-4 to TRBJ2-5; D is undetermined. The CDR3 loop spans 12 amino acids. The V end was cut by 3 bases, the J end by 5 bases, with 7 bases between. In DNA, the CDR3 is TGTGCCAGCAGTTTCGGTTGGGAGACCCAGTACTTC. It specifies CASSFGWETQYF.

The J gene is TRBJ2-5, the V gene TRBV6-4; 10 bases fit TRBD1. V was clipped by 5 bases and J by 1 base; unmatched bases: 4. The CDR3 covers 15 residues. Germline lookup yields CDR1 MRHNA and CDR2 SNTAGT. CDR3 sequence (DNA): TGTGCCAGCAGTAAGGGACAGGGGACCCAAGAGACCCAGTACTTC. Translating gives CASSKGQGTQETQYF.

This chain connects TRBV7-2 to TRBJ2-7, with D tentatively TRBD2 (7 bases). CDR3 size: 17 residues. The V end was cut by 1 base, the J end by 9 bases, with 25 bases between. Germline lookup yields CDR1 SGHTA and CDR2 FQGNSA. The CDR3 bases are TGTGCCAGCAGCTTAGATGGGGGGGCTCGGGTCCCTACGGGGCAGTACTTC. It yields the protein CASSLDGGARVPTGQYF.

This chain uses TRBV3-1 (or the pseudogene TRBV3-2) with TRBJ1-1; 9 nucleotides match TRBD1. Trimming removed 7 bases from V and 6 bases from J; junction bases left unmatched: 3. Germline V gene data show CDR1 as LGHDT and CDR2 as YNNKEL (reference sequence). There are 12 residues in the CDR3. The CDR3 spells CASTRTGAEAFF. DNA for the CDR3: TGTGCCAGCACCAGGACAGGGGCTGAAGCTTTCTTT.

The chain recombines TRBV29-1 with TRBJ1-2, with a tentative D call TRBD1 (6 bases). Trimming cost V 3 bases and J 4 bases, with 15 bases left between them. In germline, CDR1 is SQVTM, CDR2 ANQGSEA. The CDR3 covers 14 residues. CDR3 in amino acids: CSVDVGGSAYGYTF. CDR3 nucleotides: TGCAGCGTTGATGTAGGGGGATCGGCCTATGGCTACACCTTC.

This clone was observed a single time. This chain joins TRBV19 and TRBJ1-2, with D perhaps matching TRBD1 (6 bases). Germline V gene lookup returns CDR1 LNHDA and CDR2 SQIVND (reference sequence). The CDR3 has 13 amino acids. V gave up 7 bases and J gave up 5 bases, with 14 bases separating them. The CDR3 DNA reads as TGTGCCAGTACGATCGCAGGGGATTATGGCTACACCTTC. Translated, it gives CASTIAGDYGYTF.

By its share, this clone is medium-sized. The rearrangement joins TRBV7-3 to TRBJ1-5; maybe TRBD1 (6 bases). The CDR3 spans 14 residues. Germline V gives CDR1 SGHTA, CDR2 FQGTGA. V was cut by 5 bases and J by 5 bases, with 13 bases left in between. The CDR3 DNA is TGTGCCAGCAGCCCAGAGGGGGATTATCAGCCCCAGCATTTT. Translation: CASSPEGDYQPQHF.

The rearrangement links TRBV6-2 or TRBV6-3 to TRBJ2-7; TRBD1 aligns across 10 bases. J gave up 3 bases and V 0 bases, and 8 bases lay outside the gene matches. This CDR3 has 17 residues. CDR1 MNHEY and CDR2 SVGEGT come from the germline V gene. The CDR3 region is CASSYSRTGGALYEQYF. CDR3 coding DNA: TGTGCCAGCAGTTACTCGAGGACAGGGGGGGCGCTCTACGAGCAGTACTTC.

The rearrangement links TRBV6-6 to TRBJ1-2; no clear D gene. This CDR3 has 12 residues. Germline values: CDR1 MNHNY, CDR2 SVGAGI (reference sequence). The germline V and J ends were trimmed by 4 bases and 3 bases, with 6 bases remaining between them. This chain's CDR3 is CASSSGDYGYTF. CDR3 DNA: TGTGCCAGCAGTTCCGGGGACTATGGCTACACCTTC.

This chain uses TRBV24-1 with TRBJ2-2, with 9 bases lining up with TRBD2. Trimming removed 3 bases from V and 7 bases from J; junction bases left unmatched: 14. CDR1 and CDR2 from the germline V gene are KGHDR and SFDVKD. The CDR3 consists of 18 residues. CDR3 residues: CATSDPFPTRGGGGELFF. Here the CDR3 DNA reads TGTGCCACCAGTGATCCTTTCCCGACGCGGGGGGGAGGCGGGGAGCTGTTTTTT.

The chain joins TRBV7-2 to TRBJ2-1, with 14 bases lining up with TRBD2. Per the germline V gene, CDR1 is SGHTA and CDR2 is FQGNSA. The CDR3 contains 15 residues. Germline trimming cut 1 base from V and 8 bases from J; bases unmatched to any gene: 1. The CDR3 DNA sequence: TGTGCCAGCAGCTTAGAGGGACTAGCGGGGGATGAGCAGTTCTTC. This sequence encodes CASSLEGLAGDEQFF.

As concerns this clone: A single base separates this from a much larger clone, so it may be a read error. Other DNA sequences in this sample translate to the same CDR3. The chain carries TRBV6-5 and TRBJ1-2; 10 nucleotides line up with TRBD1. The CDR3 runs 16 residues. The V gene's germline CDR1 is MNHEY and CDR2 SVGAGI. J gave up 1 base and V 0 bases, and 2 bases lay outside the gene matches. The CDR3 DNA follows: TGTGCCAGCAGTTACTCCCGGACAGGGGGTAACTATGGCTACACCTTC. The encoded protein is CASSYSRTGGNYGYTF.

The chain joins TRBV27 to TRBJ1-6; 9 nucleotides align to TRBD1. The CDR3 length is 14 residues. Germline assignment: CDR1 MNHEY and CDR2 SMNVEV (reference sequence). The V gene end was trimmed by 5 bases and the J gene end by 14 bases; junction bases not matched to a gene: 10. CDR3 DNA: TGTGCCAGCAGTGAAAGAATACAGGGGGCGACCCTCCACTTT. The encoded protein is CASSERIQGATLHF.